This T cell receptor beta chain was sequenced for a study of cytomegalovirus exposure and HLA in healthy donors. Findings of the study overall: Later analysis identified a missense DCLRE1C variant that was linked to TCR beta V- and J-gene trimming.

Vbeta (60) and Jbeta (13) primers were used in the PCR. Assay used: immunoSEQ multiplex PCR; TCRdb lists only in-frame clones, some missing. Its table lists approximately 140,000 clones. Healthy bone marrow donors supplied every sample. The CDR3 consists of 16 residues. Germline V gene sequence: CDR1 SGHVS, CDR2 FQNEAQ. V lost 5 bases, J lost 4 bases, and 10 bases stayed unmatched. Comments on this clone: As yet, its antigen is unknown.

This chain uses TRBV7-8 with TRBJ1-2; the match to TRBD1 covers 10 bases. Sequencing was done on a sample of PBMCs. The TCR comes from a woman aged 40 to 49 in good health and CMV-seronegative. The CDR3 DNA sequence: TGTGCCAGCAGCACTGGGACAGGGGCCGGTAGCTATGGCTACACCTTC. Amino acid sequence: CASSTGTGAGSYGYTF.